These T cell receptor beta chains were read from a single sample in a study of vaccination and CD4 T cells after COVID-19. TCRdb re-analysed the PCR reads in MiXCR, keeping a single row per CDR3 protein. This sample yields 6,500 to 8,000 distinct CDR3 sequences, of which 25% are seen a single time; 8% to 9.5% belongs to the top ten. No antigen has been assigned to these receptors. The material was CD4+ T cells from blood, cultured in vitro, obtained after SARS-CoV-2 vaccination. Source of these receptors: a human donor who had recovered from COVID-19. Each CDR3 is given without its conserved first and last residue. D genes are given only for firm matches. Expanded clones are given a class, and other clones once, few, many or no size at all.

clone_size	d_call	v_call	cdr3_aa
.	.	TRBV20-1	SARERVWSSRETQY
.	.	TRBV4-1	ASSQPQTPYVSYEQY
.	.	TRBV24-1	ATSSPDSTADYT
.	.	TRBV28	ASTQEWWGDGYT
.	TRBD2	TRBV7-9	ASSLGRGIQDTQY
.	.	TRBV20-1	SPGQGGDTQY
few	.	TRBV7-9	ASSPFHDSTSYEQY
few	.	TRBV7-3	ASSESTTGEQY
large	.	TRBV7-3	ASSSSREETQY
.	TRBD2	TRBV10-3	AIKRGVTDTQY
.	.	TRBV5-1	ASSLGGTTYNSPLH
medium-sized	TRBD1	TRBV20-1	SAHKGQVPYEQY
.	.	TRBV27	ASSTRPTGVYGYT
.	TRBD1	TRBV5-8	ASRRDRGGNVLT
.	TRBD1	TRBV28	ASSFQTGGNQPQH
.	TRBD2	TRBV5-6	ASSLGLAAAPGANVLT
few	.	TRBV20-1	SANGIQADTQY
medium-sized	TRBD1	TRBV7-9	ASSSGTGYETQY
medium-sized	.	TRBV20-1	SASPNTDTQY